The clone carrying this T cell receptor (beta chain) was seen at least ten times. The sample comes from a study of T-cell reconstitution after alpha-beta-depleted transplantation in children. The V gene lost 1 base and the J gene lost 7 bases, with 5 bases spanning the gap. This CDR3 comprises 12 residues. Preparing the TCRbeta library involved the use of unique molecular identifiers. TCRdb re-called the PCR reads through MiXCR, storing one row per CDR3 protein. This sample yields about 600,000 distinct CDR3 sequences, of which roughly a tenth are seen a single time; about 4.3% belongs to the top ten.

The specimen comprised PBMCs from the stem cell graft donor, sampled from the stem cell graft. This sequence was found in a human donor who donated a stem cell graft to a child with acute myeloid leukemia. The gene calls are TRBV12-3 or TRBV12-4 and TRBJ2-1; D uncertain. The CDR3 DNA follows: TGTGCCAGCAGTTTAGGCATTAATGAGCAGTTCTTC. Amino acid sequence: CASSLGINEQFF.